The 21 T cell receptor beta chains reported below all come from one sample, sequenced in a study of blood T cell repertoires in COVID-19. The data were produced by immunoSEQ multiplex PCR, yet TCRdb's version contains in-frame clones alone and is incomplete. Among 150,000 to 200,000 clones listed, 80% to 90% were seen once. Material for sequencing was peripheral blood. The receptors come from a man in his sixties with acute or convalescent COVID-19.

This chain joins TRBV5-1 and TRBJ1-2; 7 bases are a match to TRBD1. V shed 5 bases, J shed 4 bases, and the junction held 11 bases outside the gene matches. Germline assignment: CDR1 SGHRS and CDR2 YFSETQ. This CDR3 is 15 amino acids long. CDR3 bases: TGCGCCAGCAGTTCAGACCCGGGACAGTCCTATGGCTACACCTTC. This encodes CASSSDPGQSYGYTF.

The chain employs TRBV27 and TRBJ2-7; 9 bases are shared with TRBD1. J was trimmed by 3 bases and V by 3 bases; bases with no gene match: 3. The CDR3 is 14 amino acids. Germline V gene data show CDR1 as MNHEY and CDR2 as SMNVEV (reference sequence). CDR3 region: CASSLEDRGYEQYF. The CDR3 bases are TGTGCCAGCAGTTTGGAGGACAGGGGCTACGAGCAGTACTTC.

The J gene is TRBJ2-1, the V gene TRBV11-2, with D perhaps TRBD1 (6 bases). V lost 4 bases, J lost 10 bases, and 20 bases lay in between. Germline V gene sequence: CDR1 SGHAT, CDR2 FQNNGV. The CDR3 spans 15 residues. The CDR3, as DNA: TGTGCCAGCAGCTCGCAGGGGTCGGGATACACAGAGCAGTTCTTC. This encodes CASSSQGSGYTEQFF. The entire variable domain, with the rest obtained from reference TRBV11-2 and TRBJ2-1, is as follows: EAGVAQSPRYKIIEKRQSVAFWCNPISGHATLYWYQQILGQGPKLLIQFQNNGVVDDSQLPKDRFSAERLKGVDSTLKIQPAKLEDSAVYLCASSSQGSGYTEQFFGPGTRLTVL.

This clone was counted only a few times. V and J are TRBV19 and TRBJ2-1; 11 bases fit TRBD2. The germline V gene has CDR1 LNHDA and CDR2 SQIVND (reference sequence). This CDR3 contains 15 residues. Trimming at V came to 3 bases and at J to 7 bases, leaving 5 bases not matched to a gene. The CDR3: CASSIPLAGGNEQFF. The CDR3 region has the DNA TGTGCCAGTAGTATTCCGTTAGCGGGGGGGAATGAGCAGTTCTTC.

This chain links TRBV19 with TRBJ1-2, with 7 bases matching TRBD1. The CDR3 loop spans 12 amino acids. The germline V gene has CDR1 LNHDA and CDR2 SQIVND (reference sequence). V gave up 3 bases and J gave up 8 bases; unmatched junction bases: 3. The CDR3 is CASSMAGGGYTF. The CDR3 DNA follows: TGTGCCAGTAGTATGGCAGGGGGAGGCTACACCTTC.

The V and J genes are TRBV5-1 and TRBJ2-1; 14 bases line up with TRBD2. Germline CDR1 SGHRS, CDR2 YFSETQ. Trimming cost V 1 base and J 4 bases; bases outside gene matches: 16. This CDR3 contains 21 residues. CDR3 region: CASSLYRTSGRNTLLYNEQFF. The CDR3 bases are TGCGCCAGCAGCTTGTATAGGACTAGCGGGAGGAATACCCTTTTGTACAATGAGCAGTTCTTC.

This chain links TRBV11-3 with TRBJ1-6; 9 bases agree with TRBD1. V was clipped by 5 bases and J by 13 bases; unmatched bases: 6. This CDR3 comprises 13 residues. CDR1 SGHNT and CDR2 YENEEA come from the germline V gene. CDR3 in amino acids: CASSEGQGYPLHF. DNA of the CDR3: TGTGCCAGCAGCGAAGGACAGGGGTATCCCCTCCACTTT.

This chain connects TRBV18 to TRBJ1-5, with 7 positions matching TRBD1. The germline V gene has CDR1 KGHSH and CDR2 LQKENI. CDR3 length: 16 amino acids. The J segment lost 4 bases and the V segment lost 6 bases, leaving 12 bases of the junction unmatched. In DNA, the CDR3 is TGTGCCAGCTCCCAGCGGACAGGACTAATAAATCAGCCCCAGCATTTT. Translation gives CASSQRTGLINQPQHF.

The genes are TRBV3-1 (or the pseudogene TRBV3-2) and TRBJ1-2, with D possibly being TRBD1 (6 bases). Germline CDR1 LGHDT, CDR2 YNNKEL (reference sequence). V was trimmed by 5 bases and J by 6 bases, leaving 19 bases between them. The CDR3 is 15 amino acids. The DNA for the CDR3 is TGTGCCAGCAGCAGGGACACCCACGGGAGGGATGGCTACACCTTC. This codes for CASSRDTHGRDGYTF.

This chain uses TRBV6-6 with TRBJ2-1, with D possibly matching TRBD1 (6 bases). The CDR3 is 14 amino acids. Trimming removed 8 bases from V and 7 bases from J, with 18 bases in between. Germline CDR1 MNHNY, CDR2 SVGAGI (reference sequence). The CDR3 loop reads CASDQGRGPNEQFF. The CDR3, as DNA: TGTGCCAGCGATCAAGGCAGGGGCCCGAATGAGCAGTTCTTC.

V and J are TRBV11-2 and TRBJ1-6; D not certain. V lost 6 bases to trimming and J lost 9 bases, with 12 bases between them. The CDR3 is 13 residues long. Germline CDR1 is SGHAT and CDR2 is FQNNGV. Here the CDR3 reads CASRLNSGSPLHF. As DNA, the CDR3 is TGTGCCAGCAGGTTAAATTCGGGTTCACCCCTCCACTTT.

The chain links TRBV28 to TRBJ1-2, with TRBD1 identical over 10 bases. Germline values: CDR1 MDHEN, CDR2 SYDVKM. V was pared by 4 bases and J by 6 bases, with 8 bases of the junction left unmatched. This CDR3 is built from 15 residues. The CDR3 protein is CASSSADRGINGYTF. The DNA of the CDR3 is TGTGCCAGCAGTTCGGCGGACAGGGGGATTAATGGCTACACCTTC.

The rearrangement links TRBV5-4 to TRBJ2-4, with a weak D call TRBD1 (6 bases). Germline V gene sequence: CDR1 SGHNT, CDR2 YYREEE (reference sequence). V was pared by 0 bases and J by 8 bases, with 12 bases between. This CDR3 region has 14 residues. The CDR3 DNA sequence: TGTGCCAGCAGCTTGGAACAGGGTAGGGACATTCAGTACTTC. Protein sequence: CASSLEQGRDIQYF.

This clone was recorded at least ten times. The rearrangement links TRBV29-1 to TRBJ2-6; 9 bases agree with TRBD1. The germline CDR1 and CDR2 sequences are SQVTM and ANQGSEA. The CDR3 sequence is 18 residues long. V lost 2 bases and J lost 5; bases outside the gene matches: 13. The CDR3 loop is CSVESRQGEGIWANVLTF. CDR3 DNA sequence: TGCAGCGTTGAATCTCGACAGGGGGAGGGAATCTGGGCCAACGTCCTGACTTTC.

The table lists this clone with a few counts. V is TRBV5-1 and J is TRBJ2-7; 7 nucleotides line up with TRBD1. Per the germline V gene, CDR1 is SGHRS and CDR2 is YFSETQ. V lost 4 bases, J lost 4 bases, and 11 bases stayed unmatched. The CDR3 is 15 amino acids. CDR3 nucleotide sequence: TGCGCCAGCAGCCTTCAAGGGACAGCTCGTTACGAGCAGTACTTC. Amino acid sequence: CASSLQGTARYEQYF.

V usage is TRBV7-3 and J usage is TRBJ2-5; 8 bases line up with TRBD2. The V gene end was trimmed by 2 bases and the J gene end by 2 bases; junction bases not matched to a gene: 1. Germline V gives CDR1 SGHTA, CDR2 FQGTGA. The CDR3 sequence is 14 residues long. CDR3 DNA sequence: TGTGCCAGCAGCTTACTAGCGGGTCAAGAGACCCAGTACTTC. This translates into CASSLLAGQETQYF.

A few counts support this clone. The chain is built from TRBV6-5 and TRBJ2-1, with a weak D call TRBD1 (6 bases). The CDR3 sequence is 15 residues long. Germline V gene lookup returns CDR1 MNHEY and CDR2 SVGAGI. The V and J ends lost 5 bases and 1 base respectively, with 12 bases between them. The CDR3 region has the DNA TGTGCCAGCAGTCCAACCAGGGGTTCCTACAATGAGCAGTTCTTC. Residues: CASSPTRGSYNEQFF.

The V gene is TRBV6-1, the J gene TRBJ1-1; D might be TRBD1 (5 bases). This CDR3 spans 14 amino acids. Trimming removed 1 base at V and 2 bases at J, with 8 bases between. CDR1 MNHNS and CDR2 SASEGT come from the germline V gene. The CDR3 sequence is CASSEGGVNTEAFF. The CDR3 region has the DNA TGTGCCAGCAGTGAAGGGGGGGTTAACACTGAAGCTTTCTTT.

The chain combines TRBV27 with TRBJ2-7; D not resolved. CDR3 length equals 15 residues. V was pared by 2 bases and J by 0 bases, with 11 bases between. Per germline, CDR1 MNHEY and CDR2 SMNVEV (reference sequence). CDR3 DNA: TGTGCCAGCAGTTTAAAGAGCAAGAGCTCCTACGAGCAGTACTTC. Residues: CASSLKSKSSYEQYF.

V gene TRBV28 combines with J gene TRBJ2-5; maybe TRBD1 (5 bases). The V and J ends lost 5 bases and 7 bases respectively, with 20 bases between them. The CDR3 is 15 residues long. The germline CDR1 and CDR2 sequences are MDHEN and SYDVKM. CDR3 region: CASSARRQLFGTQYF. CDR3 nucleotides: TGTGCCAGCAGTGCAAGGAGACAGTTGTTCGGGACCCAGTACTTC.

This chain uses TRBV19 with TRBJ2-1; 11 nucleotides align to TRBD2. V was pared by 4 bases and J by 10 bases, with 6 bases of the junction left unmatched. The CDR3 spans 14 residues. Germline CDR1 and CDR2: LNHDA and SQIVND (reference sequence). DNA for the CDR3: TGTGCCAGTAGTACTAGCGGGAGGAGGTCGGAGCAGTTCTTC. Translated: CASSTSGRRSEQFF. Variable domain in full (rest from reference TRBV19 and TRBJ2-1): DGGITQSPKYLFRKEGQNVTLSCEQNLNHDAMYWYRQDPGQGLRLIYYSQIVNDFQKGDIAEGYSVSREKKESFPLTVTSAQKNPTAFYLCASSTSGRRSEQFFGPGTRLTVL.